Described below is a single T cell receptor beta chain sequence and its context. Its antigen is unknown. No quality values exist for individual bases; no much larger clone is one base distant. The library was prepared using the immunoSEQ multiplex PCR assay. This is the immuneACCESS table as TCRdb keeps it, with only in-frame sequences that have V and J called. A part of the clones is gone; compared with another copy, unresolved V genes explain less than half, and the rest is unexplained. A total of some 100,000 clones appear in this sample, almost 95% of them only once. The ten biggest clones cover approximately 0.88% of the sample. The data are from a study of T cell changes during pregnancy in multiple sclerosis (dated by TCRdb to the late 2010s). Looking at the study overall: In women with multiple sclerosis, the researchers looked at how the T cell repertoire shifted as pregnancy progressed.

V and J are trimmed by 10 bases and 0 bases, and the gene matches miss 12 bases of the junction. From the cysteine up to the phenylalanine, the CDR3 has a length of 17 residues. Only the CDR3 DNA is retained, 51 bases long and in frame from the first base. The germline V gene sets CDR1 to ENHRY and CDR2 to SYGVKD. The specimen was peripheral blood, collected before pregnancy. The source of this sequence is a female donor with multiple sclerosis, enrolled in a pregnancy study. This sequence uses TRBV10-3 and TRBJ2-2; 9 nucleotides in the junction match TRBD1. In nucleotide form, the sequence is TGTGCCACCAACAAGAAACAGGGGGCCGCGAACACCGGGGAGCTGTTTTTT. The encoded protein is CATNKKQGAANTGELFF.